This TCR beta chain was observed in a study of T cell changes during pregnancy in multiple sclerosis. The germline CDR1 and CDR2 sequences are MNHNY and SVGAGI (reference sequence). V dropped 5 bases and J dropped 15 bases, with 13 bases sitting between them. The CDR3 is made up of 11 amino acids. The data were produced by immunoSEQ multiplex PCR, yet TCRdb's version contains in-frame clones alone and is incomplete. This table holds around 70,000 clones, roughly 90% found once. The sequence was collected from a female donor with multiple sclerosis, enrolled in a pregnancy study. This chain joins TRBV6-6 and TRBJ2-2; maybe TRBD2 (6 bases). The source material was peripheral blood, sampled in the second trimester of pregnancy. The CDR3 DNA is TGTGCCAGCAGTCTGACGGGGGTGGTGTTTTTT. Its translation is CASSLTGVVFF.